This paragraph reports one T cell receptor beta chain. Its antigen is not known. This CDR3 is built from 15 residues. V was trimmed by 2 bases and J by 4 bases, leaving 12 bases between them. Germline lookup yields CDR1 MGHRA and CDR2 YSYEKL. The sample comes from a study of T cell responses to AZD1222 COVID-19 vaccine. Study-wide results and caveats: It was only after the peak T cell response that any repertoires were sampled.

Clones were read by immunoSEQ multiplex PCR, and TCRdb kept only the in-frame ones, dropping some. The data contain 98,000 or so clones, approximately 89% of them singletons. This chain uses TRBV4-1 with TRBJ1-3; D unresolved. This receptor was obtained from an adult in good health. The sequences come from peripheral blood, collected on day 0 of MenACWY control vaccination. The CDR3 protein is CASSQRTEAGNTIYF. The CDR3 nucleotides read TGCGCCAGCAGCCAAAGGACCGAGGCGGGAAACACCATATATTTT.